One sample yielded the 29 T cell receptor beta chains listed below, sequenced in a study of T cell repertoires in cytomegalovirus infection. For these TCRs, the target antigens are not known. TCRdb re-called the reads through MiXCR, storing one row per CDR3 protein. The repertoire holds hundreds of thousands of distinct CDR3 sequences, with around a third as singletons. Sequencing was performed on cultured CD8+ T cells from PBMCs, taken from culture after CMV antigen stimulation. These receptors all stem from a human donor in good health (CMV status not recorded). Some clones in this sample may be carry-over from other donors' samples.

In its sample, this clonotype was seen many times. The rearrangement uses TRBV7-6 and TRBJ1-6; weak D call: TRBD1 (5 bases). This CDR3 is built from 14 residues. Germline-derived CDR1 and CDR2 are SGHVS and FNYEAQ. V was cut by 3 bases and J by 5 bases, with 8 bases left in between. The CDR3 here is CASSFGQDNSPLHF. In DNA, the CDR3 is TGTGCCAGCAGCTTTGGACAAGATAATTCACCCCTCCACTTT.

This clonotype appeared a few times. The chain recombines TRBV7-9 with TRBJ2-5; D is unresolved. Per germline, CDR1 SEHNR and CDR2 FQNEAQ (reference sequence). This CDR3 has 14 amino acids. The V and J ends lost 5 bases and 0 bases respectively, with 10 bases between them. CDR3 amino acids: CASSLPGHQETQYF. The CDR3 DNA sequence: TGTGCCAGCAGCCTTCCTGGACACCAAGAGACCCAGTACTTC.

A remark on this clonotype: A much bigger clone sits one base away, suggesting this may be a read error. V is TRBV7-4 and J is TRBJ1-1; D gene ambiguous. The CDR3 is 15 amino acids. V was trimmed by 1 base and J by 0 bases, leaving 9 bases between them. Germline V gene lookup returns CDR1 SGHVT and CDR2 SQSDAQ. The CDR3 DNA reads TGTGCCAGCAGCTTAGTGCAACAGCTGAACACTGAAGCTTTCTTT. Amino acids: CASSLVQQLNTEAFF.

This clonotype has more than one count but fewer than ten. This chain connects TRBV7-2 to TRBJ2-2; unclear D gene. CDR1 and CDR2 from the germline V gene are SGHTA and FQGNSA. The CDR3 loop spans 13 amino acids. V was trimmed by 0 bases and J by 7 bases, leaving 6 bases between them. This chain's CDR3 is CASSLATGGELFF. CDR3 DNA sequence: TGTGCCAGCAGCTTAGCGACGGGCGGGGAGCTGTTTTTT.

About this clonotype: One end of the junction varies from germline; a read error may be responsible. The V and J genes are TRBV7-7 and TRBJ2-5; the match to TRBD2 covers 14 bases. This CDR3 has 18 residues. The germline V gene encodes CDR1 SSHAT and CDR2 FNYEAQ (reference sequence). The CDR3 DNA reads TGTGCTAGCAGCCTAGGACTAGCGGGGGGACCAATCCAAGAGACCCAGTACTTC. Amino acids: CASSLGLAGGPIQETQYF.

The chain couples TRBV7-4 to TRBJ1-4, with 8 bases lining up with TRBD1. J was trimmed by 4 bases and V by 5 bases; bases with no gene match: 6. The CDR3 is 15 amino acids. CDR1 and CDR2 from the germline V gene are SGHVT and SQSDAQ. The CDR3 DNA sequence: TGTGCCAGCAGCCTGGACAGGGCTTATAATGAAAAACTGTTTTTT. This sequence encodes CASSLDRAYNEKLFF.

The gene calls are TRBV7-8 and TRBJ2-1; D is uncertain. Germline-derived CDR1 and CDR2 are SGHVS and FQNEAQ. This CDR3 spans 15 amino acids. V was pared by 2 bases and J by 0 bases, with 8 bases between. CDR3 sequence: CASSLRHGSYNEQFF. The CDR3 DNA sequence: TGTGCCAGCAGCTTAAGACACGGCTCCTACAATGAGCAGTTCTTC.

The CDR3 loop reads CASRGRAGPSYNEQFF. In DNA form, the CDR3 reads TGTGCCAGCAGGGGCAGGGCAGGGCCCTCCTACAATGAGCAGTTCTTC. The genes are TRBV7-9 and TRBJ2-1; possible D gene TRBD1, 5 bases. Germline CDR1 reads SEHNR; CDR2 reads FQNEAQ (reference sequence). The CDR3 is 16 residues long. V gave up 6 bases and J gave up 0 bases, with 15 bases separating them.

The chain is built from TRBV29-1 and TRBJ2-1; D is unresolved. The CDR3 is made up of 14 amino acids. Looked up from germline, CDR1 is SQVTM and CDR2 is ANQGSEA. V was cut by 0 bases and J by 4 bases, with 10 bases left in between. CDR3 protein: CSVEEAGKYNEQFF. Written as DNA, the CDR3 is TGCAGCGTTGAAGAAGCCGGCAAATACAATGAGCAGTTCTTC.

This chain links TRBV29-1 with TRBJ1-1; D call uncertain. Trimming removed 8 bases at V and 1 base at J, with 11 bases between. Looked up from germline, CDR1 is SQVTM and CDR2 is ANQGSEA. This CDR3 comprises 12 residues. Here the CDR3 DNA reads TGCAGCACAAGGGAATGGAACACTGAAGCTTTCTTT. Protein product: CSTREWNTEAFF.

The V call is TRBV5-1, the J call TRBJ2-2, with 8 positions matching TRBD2. Germline loops: CDR1 SGHRS, CDR2 YFSETQ. V was clipped by 4 bases and J by 2 bases; unmatched bases: 4. CDR3 size: 15 residues. The CDR3 nucleotides are TGCGCCAGCAGCATTAGCGGGGCTAACACCGGGGAGCTGTTTTTT. Protein sequence: CASSISGANTGELFF.

The chain employs TRBV7-4 and TRBJ2-1, with 12 bases lining up with TRBD2. Germline trimming cut 0 bases from V and 14 bases from J; bases unmatched to any gene: 11. Per the germline V gene, CDR1 is SGHVT and CDR2 is SQSDAQ. CDR3 length: 16 amino acids. Written as DNA, the CDR3 is TGTGCCAGCAGCTTAGCGGTGAAGGCTAGCGGGGGGGCCGAGTTCTTC. Its protein is CASSLAVKASGGAEFF.

This clonotype was counted a few times. The rearrangement uses TRBV19 and TRBJ2-1; D is perhaps TRBD1 or TRBD2 (7 bases each). There are 23 residues in the CDR3. Trimming left V 7 bases short and J 1 base short, with 38 bases between. Germline lookup yields CDR1 LNHDA and CDR2 SQIVND (reference sequence). CDR3 sequence: CASTNREVGRDSTSGRSYNEQFF. In nucleotides, the CDR3 is TGTGCCAGTACTAATCGGGAGGTTGGTCGGGACAGCACCTCTGGGCGATCCTACAATGAGCAGTTCTTC.

On this clonotype: A much larger clone differs from this one at a single base, so this may be a read error. The J gene is TRBJ2-7, the V gene TRBV12-3 or TRBV12-4; D not certain. This CDR3 contains 13 residues. Deletions cut 6 bases from V and 6 bases from J, with 15 bases between. The CDR3 coding sequence is TGTGCCAGCAGATTATCGGTAATCCGCGAGCAGTACTTC. This gives the protein CASRLSVIREQYF.

A few counts support this clonotype. CDR3 in DNA: TGTGCCAGCAGCCCGTATCAGGGGAACACTGAAGCTTTCTTT. It specifies CASSPYQGNTEAFF. The chain joins TRBV7-9 to TRBJ1-1, with D possibly being TRBD1 (5 bases). In germline, CDR1 is SEHNR, CDR2 FQNEAQ (reference sequence). This CDR3 is built from 14 residues. The V end was cut by 5 bases, the J end by 1 base, with 11 bases between. The whole variable domain, remainder taken from reference TRBV7-9 and TRBJ1-1, is DTGVSQNPRHKITKRGQNVTFRCDPISEHNRLYWYRQTLGQGPEFLTYFQNEAQLEKSRLLSDRFSAERPKGSFSTLEIQRTEQGDSAMYLCASSPYQGNTEAFFGQGTRLTVV.

The V and J genes are TRBV6-2 or TRBV6-3 and TRBJ1-1; no clear D. The CDR3 is 13 residues long. Germline V gives CDR1 MNHEY, CDR2 SVGEGT. V was clipped by 7 bases and J by 6 bases, with 15 bases between them. The CDR3 spells CASTRRALAEAFF. Here the CDR3 DNA reads TGTGCCAGCACCAGAAGGGCCCTAGCTGAAGCTTTCTTT.

The chain recombines TRBV6-2 or TRBV6-3 with TRBJ1-2; 7 positions match TRBD1. The CDR3 has 15 amino acids. Germline V lookup: CDR1 MNHEY, CDR2 SVGEGT. Trimming cost V 8 bases and J 1 base; bases outside gene matches: 10. CDR3 sequence: CASGLPTGNNYGYTF. The CDR3 DNA follows: TGTGCCAGCGGCCTTCCGACAGGGAATAACTATGGCTACACCTTC.

This clonotype showed up many times. The V call is TRBV7-6, the J call TRBJ2-3; tentatively, D is TRBD2 (5 bases). Trimming shortened V by 2 bases and J by 1 base, and 10 bases separated the two germline ends. The CDR3 contains 15 residues. Per the germline V gene, CDR1 is SGHVS and CDR2 is FNYEAQ. CDR3 coding DNA: TGTGCCAGCAGCTTACTGGAAGCGGGCACAGATACGCAGTATTTT. Translated: CASSLLEAGTDTQYF.

The genes are TRBV10-2 and TRBJ2-5; D is uncertain. Germline V lookup: CDR1 WSHSY, CDR2 SAAADI. The germline V and J ends were trimmed by 3 bases and 0 bases, with 8 bases remaining between them. The CDR3 has 14 amino acids. The CDR3 DNA reads as TGCGCCAGCAGTGACAGAACTTACCAAGAGACCCAGTACTTC. It codes for CASSDRTYQETQYF.

This clonotype has more than one count but fewer than ten. The chain links TRBV6-1 to TRBJ2-1; TRBD1 matches 8 bases. In germline, CDR1 is MNHNS, CDR2 SASEGT. With 4 bases clipped from V and 5 bases from J, the junction kept 7 bases outside the gene matches. The CDR3 loop spans 15 amino acids. The CDR3 DNA sequence: TGTGCCAGCAGTGGTACAGGGGGGCTGGACAATGAGCAGTTCTTC. This translates into CASSGTGGLDNEQFF.

J is TRBJ2-2 and V is TRBV6-1; D is undetermined. V was clipped by 8 bases and J by 1 base, with 8 bases between them. The V gene's germline CDR1 is MNHNS and CDR2 SASEGT. This CDR3 is built from 13 residues. The CDR3 here is CASARVNTGELFF. CDR3 in DNA: TGTGCCAGCGCGAGAGTGAACACCGGGGAGCTGTTTTTT.

The V call is TRBV10-3, the J call TRBJ2-6, with 8 positions matching TRBD2. The germline CDR1 and CDR2 sequences are ENHRY and SYGVKD. The CDR3 has 16 amino acids. V trimming: 7 bases; J trimming: 0 bases; junction bases outside the gene matches: 5. The CDR3 here is CAINTGGDSGANVLTF. Written as DNA, the CDR3 is TGTGCCATCAACACGGGGGGGGACTCTGGGGCCAACGTCCTGACTTTC.

V gene TRBV12-3 or TRBV12-4 combines with J gene TRBJ2-1; 11 positions agree with TRBD2. V lost 6 bases, J lost 4 bases, and 2 bases stayed unmatched. This CDR3 comprises 14 residues. The CDR3 spells CASSWTSGYNEQFF. DNA of the CDR3: TGTGCCAGCAGCTGGACTAGCGGGTACAATGAGCAGTTCTTC.

This rearrangement joins TRBV7-9 to TRBJ1-6, with D hard to call. V was shortened by 5 bases and J by 7 bases, with 15 bases between the two germline ends. Looked up from germline, CDR1 is SEHNR and CDR2 is FQNEAQ (reference sequence). The CDR3 runs 15 residues. CDR3 coding DNA: TGTGCCAGCAGCCACTCAGGTGAAATAAATTCACCCCTCCACTTT. Its translation is CASSHSGEINSPLHF. Supplemented by reference TRBV7-9 and TRBJ1-6, the full variable domain reads DTGVSQNPRHKITKRGQNVTFRCDPISEHNRLYWYRQTLGQGPEFLTYFQNEAQLEKSRLLSDRFSAERPKGSFSTLEIQRTEQGDSAMYLCASSHSGEINSPLHFGNGTRLTVT.

This clonotype has more than one count but fewer than ten. The chain joins TRBV7-2 to TRBJ1-6; possible D gene TRBD1, 5 bases. Trimming removed 5 bases at V and 8 bases at J, with 16 bases between. The CDR3 has 15 amino acids. CDR1 is SGHTA, CDR2 FQGNSA, per germline. The CDR3 coding sequence is TGTGCCAGCAGCGCCCGACAGAGGTCGGATTCACCCCTCCACTTT. Amino acid sequence: CASSARQRSDSPLHF.

V is TRBV13 and J is TRBJ2-4, with D perhaps given as TRBD1 or TRBD2 (6 bases each). The ends were cut back, 5 bases at V and 0 bases at J, with 26 bases in the middle. The CDR3 loop spans 20 amino acids. In germline, CDR1 is PRHDT, CDR2 FYEKMQ (reference sequence). The CDR3 protein is CASSLYDTGPGGRAKNIQYF. CDR3 sequence (DNA): TGTGCCAGCAGCCTATATGACACAGGGCCCGGGGGCCGAGCCAAAAACATTCAGTACTTC.

This clonotype was detected only a few times. J is TRBJ2-7 and V is TRBV4-1; 9 bases agree with TRBD2. The CDR3 extends over 16 amino acids. Germline CDR1 reads MGHRA; CDR2 reads YSYEKL. The V and J ends lost 0 bases and 4 bases, in that order; junction bases with no gene match: 7. CDR3 coding DNA: TGCGCCAGCAGCCAAGAATTCCTAGCGGGGTTATACGAGCAGTACTTC. Protein: CASSQEFLAGLYEQYF.

There are a few counts of this clonotype. V and J are TRBV27 and TRBJ1-2; TRBD1 agrees at 8 bases. The CDR3 loop spans 14 amino acids. With 3 bases clipped from V and 6 bases from J, the junction kept 6 bases outside the gene matches. Germline assignment: CDR1 MNHEY and CDR2 SMNVEV (reference sequence). CDR3 loop: CASSFKTGAHGYTF. CDR3 DNA: TGTGCCAGCAGTTTTAAGACAGGGGCCCATGGCTACACCTTC.

The chain links TRBV6-1 to TRBJ1-3; D remains ambiguous. CDR1 MNHNS and CDR2 SASEGT come from the germline V gene. The V and J ends lost 6 bases and 0 bases respectively, with 6 bases between them. CDR3 size: 13 residues. The CDR3 coding sequence is TGTGCCAGCAGCCCAATCTCTGGAAACACCATATATTTT. Translating gives CASSPISGNTIYF.